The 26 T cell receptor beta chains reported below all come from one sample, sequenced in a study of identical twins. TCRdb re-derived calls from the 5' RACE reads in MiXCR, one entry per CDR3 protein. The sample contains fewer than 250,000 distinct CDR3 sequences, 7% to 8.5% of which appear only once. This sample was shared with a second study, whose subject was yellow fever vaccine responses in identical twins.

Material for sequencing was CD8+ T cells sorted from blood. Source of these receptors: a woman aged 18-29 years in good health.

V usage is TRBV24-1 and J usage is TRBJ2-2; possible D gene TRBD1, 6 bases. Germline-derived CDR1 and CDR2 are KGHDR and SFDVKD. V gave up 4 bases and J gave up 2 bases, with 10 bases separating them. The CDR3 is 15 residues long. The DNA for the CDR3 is TGTGCCACCAGTGAACAGGGTACAAACACCGGGGAGCTGTTTTTT. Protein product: CATSEQGTNTGELFF.

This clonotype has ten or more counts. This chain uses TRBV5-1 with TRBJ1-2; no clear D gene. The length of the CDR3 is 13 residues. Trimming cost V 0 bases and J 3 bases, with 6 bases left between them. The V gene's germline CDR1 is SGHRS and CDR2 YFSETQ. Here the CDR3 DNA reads TGCGCCAGCAGCTTGGTTTCAGACTATGGCTACACCTTC. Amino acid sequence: CASSLVSDYGYTF.

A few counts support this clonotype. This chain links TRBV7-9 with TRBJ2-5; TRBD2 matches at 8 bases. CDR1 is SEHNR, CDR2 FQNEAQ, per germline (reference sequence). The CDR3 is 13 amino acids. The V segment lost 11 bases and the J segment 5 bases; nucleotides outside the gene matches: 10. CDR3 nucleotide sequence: TGTGCCGTTCGATCCGGGACTAGTGAGACCCAGTACTTC. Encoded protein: CAVRSGTSETQYF.

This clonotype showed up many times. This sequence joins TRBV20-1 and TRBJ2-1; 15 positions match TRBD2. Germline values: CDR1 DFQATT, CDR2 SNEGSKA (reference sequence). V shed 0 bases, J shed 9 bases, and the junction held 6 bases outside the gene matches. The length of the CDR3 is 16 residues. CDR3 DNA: TGCAGTGCTAGAGATCTAGGGACTAGCGGGGGGTCTGAGCAGTTCTTC. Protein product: CSARDLGTSGGSEQFF.

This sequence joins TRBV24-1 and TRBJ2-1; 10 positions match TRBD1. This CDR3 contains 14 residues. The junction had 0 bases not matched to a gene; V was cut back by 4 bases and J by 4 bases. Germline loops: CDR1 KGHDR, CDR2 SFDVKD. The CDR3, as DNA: TGTGCCACCAGTGAGGGACAGGGGTACAATGAGCAGTTCTTC. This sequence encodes CATSEGQGYNEQFF.

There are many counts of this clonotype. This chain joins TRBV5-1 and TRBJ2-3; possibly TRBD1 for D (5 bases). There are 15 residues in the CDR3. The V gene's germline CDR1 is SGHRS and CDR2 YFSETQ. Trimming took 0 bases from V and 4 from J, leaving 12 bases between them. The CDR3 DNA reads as TGCGCCAGCAGCTTGGAGGCAGGGTGGGCAGATACGCAGTATTTT. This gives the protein CASSLEAGWADTQYF. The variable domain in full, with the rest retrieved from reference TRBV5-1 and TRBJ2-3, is KAGVTQTPRYLIKTRGQQVTLSCSPISGHRSVSWYQQTPGQGLQFLFEYFSETQRNKGNFPGRFSGRQFSNSRSEMNVSTLELGDSALYLCASSLEAGWADTQYFGPGTRLTVL.

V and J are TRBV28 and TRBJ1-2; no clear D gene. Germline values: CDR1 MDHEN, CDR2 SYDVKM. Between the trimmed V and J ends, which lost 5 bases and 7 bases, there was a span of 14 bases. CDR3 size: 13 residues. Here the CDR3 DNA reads TGTGCCAGCAGTCCATTACCGGAGGGTGGCTACACCTTC. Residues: CASSPLPEGGYTF.

CDR3 DNA sequence: TGTGCCAGCGCCACGAGGGTTTCTCCTTTCTACGAGCAGTACTTC. Translation gives CASATRVSPFYEQYF. This rearrangement joins TRBV28 to TRBJ2-7; tentatively, D is TRBD2 (5 bases). The germline gives CDR1 MDHEN, CDR2 SYDVKM. Deletions cut 8 bases from V and 3 bases from J, with 20 bases between. This CDR3 comprises 15 residues.

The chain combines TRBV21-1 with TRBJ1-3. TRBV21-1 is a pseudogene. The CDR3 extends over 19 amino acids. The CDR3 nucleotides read TGTGCCAGCAGCAAAGATACAGGACGGGAGTCGAGCTCTGGAAACACCATATATTTT. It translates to CASSKDTGRESSSGNTIYF.

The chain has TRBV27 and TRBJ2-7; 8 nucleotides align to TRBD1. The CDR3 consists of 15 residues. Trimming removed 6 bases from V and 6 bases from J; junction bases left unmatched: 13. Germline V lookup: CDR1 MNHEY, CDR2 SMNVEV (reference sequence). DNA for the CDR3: TGTGCCAGCAGCACGCTCGGGCAGGGGGCGAGCGAGCAGTACTTC. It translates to CASSTLGQGASEQYF.

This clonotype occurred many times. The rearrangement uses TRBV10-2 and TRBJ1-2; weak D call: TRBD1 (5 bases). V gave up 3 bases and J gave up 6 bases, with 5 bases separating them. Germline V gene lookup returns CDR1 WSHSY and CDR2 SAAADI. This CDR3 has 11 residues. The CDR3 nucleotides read TGCGCCAGCAGTGAAGGGGATGGCTACACCTTC. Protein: CASSEGDGYTF.

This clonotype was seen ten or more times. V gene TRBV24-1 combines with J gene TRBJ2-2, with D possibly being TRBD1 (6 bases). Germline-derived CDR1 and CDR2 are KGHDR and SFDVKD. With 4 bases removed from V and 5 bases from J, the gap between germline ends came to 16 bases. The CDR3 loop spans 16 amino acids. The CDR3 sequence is CATSDPGWGPTGELFF. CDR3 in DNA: TGTGCCACCAGTGACCCCGGGTGGGGGCCAACCGGGGAGCTGTTTTTT.

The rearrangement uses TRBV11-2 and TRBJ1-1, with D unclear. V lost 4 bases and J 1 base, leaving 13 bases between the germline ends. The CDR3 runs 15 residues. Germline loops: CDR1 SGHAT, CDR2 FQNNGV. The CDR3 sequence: CASSWGSWGNTEAFF. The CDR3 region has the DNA TGTGCCAGCAGCTGGGGATCTTGGGGGAACACTGAAGCTTTCTTT.

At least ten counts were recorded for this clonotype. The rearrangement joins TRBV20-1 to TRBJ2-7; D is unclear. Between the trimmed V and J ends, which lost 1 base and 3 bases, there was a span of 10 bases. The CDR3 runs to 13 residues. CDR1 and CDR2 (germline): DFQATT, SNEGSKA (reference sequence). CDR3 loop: CSARGPVDYEQYF. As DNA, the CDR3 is TGCAGTGCTAGAGGGCCAGTGGACTACGAGCAGTACTTC.

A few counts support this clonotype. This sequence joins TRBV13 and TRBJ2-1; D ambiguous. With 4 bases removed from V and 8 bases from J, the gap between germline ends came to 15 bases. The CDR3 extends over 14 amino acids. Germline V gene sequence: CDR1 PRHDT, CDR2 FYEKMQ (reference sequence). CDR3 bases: TGTGCCAGCAGCTGGTCAGCTATCTTCCATGAGCAGTTCTTC. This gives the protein CASSWSAIFHEQFF.

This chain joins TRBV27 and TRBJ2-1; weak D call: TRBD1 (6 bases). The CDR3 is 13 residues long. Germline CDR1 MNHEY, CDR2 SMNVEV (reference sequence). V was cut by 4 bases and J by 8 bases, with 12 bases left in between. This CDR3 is CASSSPPGDEQFF. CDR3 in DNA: TGTGCCAGCAGTTCACCCCCAGGGGATGAGCAGTTCTTC.

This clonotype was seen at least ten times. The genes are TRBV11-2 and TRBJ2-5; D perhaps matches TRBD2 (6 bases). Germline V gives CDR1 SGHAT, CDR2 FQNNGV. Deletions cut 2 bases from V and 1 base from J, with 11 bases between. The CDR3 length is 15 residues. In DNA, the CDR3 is TGTGCCAGCAGCTTATGGGGGGTGCGCCAAGAGACCCAGTACTTC. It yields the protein CASSLWGVRQETQYF. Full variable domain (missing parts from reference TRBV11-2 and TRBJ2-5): EAGVAQSPRYKIIEKRQSVAFWCNPISGHATLYWYQQILGQGPKLLIQFQNNGVVDDSQLPKDRFSAERLKGVDSTLKIQPAKLEDSAVYLCASSLWGVRQETQYFGPGTRLLVL.

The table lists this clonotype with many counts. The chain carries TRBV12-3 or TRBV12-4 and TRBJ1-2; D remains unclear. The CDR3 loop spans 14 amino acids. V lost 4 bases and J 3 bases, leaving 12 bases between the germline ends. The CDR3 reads CASSSLWSDYGYTF. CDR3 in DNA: TGTGCCAGCAGTTCTCTCTGGTCGGACTATGGCTACACCTTC.

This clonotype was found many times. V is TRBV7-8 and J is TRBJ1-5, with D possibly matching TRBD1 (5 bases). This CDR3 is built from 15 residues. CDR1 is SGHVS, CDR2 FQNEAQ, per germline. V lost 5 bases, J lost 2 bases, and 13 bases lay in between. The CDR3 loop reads CASSPRDVGNQPQHF. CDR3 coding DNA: TGTGCCAGCAGCCCTCGGGACGTAGGCAATCAGCCCCAGCATTTT. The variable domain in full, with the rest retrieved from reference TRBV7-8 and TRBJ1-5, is GAGVSQSPRYKVAKRGQDVALRCDPISGHVSLFWYQQALGQGPEFLTYFQNEAQLDKSGLPSDRFFAERPEGSVSTLKIQRTQQEDSAVYLCASSPRDVGNQPQHFGDGTRLSIL.

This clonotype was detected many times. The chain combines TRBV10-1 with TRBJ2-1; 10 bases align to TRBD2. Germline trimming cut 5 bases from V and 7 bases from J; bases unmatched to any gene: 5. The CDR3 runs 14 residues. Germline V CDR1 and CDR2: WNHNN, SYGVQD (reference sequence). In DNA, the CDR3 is TGCGCCAGCAGTCCTAGCGGGAGTACTAATGAGCAGTTCTTC. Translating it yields CASSPSGSTNEQFF.

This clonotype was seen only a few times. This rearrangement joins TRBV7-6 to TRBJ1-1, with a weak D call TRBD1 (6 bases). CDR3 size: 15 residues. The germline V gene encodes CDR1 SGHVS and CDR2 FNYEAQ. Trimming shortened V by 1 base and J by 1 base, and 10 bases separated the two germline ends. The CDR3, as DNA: TGTGCCAGCAGCTTAGACAGGGATCCGAACACTGAAGCTTTCTTT. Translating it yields CASSLDRDPNTEAFF.

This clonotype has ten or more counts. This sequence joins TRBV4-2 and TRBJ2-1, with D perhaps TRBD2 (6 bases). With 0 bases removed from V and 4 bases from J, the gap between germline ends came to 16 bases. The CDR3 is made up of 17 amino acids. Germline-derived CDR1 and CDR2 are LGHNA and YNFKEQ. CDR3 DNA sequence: TGTGCCAGCAGCCAAGAAGGCGCGGGGACCCCATACAATGAGCAGTTCTTC. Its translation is CASSQEGAGTPYNEQFF.

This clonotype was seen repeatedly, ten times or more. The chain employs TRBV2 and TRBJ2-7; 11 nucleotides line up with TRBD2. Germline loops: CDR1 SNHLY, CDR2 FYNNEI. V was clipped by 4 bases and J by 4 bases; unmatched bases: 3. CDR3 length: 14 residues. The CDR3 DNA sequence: TGTGCCAGCAGTGTACTAGCGGGAGAATACGAGCAGTACTTC. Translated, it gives CASSVLAGEYEQYF.

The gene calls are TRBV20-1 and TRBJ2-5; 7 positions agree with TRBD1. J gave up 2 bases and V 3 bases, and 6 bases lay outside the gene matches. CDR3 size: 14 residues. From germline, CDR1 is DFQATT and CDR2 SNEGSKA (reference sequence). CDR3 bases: TGCAGTGCTAGGGCAGGGGGAATACAAGAGACCCAGTACTTC. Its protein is CSARAGGIQETQYF.

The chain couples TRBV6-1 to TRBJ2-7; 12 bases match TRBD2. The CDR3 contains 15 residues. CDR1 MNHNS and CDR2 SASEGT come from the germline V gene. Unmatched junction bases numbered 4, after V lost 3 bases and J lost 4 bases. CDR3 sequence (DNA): TGTGCCAGCAGTGACAGGACTAGCGGGATATACGAGCAGTACGTC. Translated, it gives CASSDRTSGIYEQYV.

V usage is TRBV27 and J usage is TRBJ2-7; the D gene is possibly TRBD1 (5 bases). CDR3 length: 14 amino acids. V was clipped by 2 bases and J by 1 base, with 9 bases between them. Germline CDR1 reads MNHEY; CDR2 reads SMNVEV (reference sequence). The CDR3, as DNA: TGTGCCAGCAGTTTAGCAGGACAATCCTACGAGCAGTACTTC. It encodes CASSLAGQSYEQYF.